This TCR beta chain was obtained from a study of T cells in Graves' hyperthyroidism and ophthalmopathy. J was trimmed by 2 bases and V by 3 bases; bases with no gene match: 5. The CDR3 length is 14 residues. Germline V lookup: CDR1 DFQATT, CDR2 SNEGSKA (reference sequence). There were TCR beta CDR3 regions amplified from RNA transcripts. The HTBI set primed first-round TCR CDR3 RT-PCR. Using its own MiXCR run on the multiplex PCR reads, TCRdb lists one record per CDR3 protein. The sample has more than 450,000 distinct CDR3 sequences, nearly 20% seen once. This clonotype appeared a few times. The TCR was taken from a man aged 40-50 years with Graves' ophthalmopathy. V usage is TRBV20-1 and J usage is TRBJ2-7, with TRBD2 identical over 9 bases. The sequenced sample was blood. The CDR3 region is CSASRSSGAYEQYF. The CDR3 DNA is TGCAGTGCTAGTCGGTCTAGCGGGGCCTACGAGCAGTACTTC.